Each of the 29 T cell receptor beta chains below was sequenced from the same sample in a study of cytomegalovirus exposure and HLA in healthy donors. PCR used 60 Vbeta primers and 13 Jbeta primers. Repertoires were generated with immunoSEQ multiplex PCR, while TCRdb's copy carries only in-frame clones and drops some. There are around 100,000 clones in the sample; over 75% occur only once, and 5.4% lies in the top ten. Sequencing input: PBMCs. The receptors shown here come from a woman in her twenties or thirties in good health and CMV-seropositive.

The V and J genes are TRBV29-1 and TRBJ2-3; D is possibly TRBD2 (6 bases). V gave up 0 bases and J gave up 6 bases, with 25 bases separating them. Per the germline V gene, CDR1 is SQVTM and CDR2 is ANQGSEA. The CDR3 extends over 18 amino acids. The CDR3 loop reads CSVEDRWASVLNPDTQYF. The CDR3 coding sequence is TGCAGCGTTGAAGATAGGTGGGCTAGCGTTCTGAATCCGGATACGCAGTATTTT.

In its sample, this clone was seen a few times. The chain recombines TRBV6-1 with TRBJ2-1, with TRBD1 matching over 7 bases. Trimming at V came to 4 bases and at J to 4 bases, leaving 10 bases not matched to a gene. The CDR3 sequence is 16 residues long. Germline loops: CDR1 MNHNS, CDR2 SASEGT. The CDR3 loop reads CASSVAQTGPYNEQFF. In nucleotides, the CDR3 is TGTGCCAGCAGTGTCGCTCAGACAGGGCCGTACAATGAGCAGTTCTTC.

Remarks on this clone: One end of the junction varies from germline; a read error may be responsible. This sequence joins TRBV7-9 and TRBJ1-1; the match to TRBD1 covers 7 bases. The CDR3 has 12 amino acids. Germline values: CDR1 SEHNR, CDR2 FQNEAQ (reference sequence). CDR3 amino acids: CASSGRTGNTHF. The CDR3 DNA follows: TGTGCCAGCAGCGGAAGGACAGGTAATACTCATTTT.

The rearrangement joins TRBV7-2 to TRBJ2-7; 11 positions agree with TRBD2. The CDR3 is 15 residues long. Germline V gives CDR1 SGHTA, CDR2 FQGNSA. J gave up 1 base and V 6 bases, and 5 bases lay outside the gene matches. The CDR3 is CASSKLAGESYEQYF. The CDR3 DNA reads TGTGCCAGCAGTAAACTAGCGGGAGAGTCCTACGAGCAGTACTTC.

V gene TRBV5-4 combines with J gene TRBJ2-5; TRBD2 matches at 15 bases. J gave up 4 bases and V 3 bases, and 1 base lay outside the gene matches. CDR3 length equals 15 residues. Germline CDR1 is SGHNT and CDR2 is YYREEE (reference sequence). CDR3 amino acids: CASSSGLAGGETQYF. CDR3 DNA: TGTGCCAGCAGCTCGGGACTAGCGGGGGGAGAGACCCAGTACTTC.

The CDR3 protein is CASRGPSSYNSPLHF. The CDR3 DNA sequence: TGTGCCAGCAGGGGGCCAAGCTCCTATAATTCACCCCTCCACTTT. V and J are TRBV2 and TRBJ1-6, with D possibly being TRBD1 (5 bases). Trimming shortened V by 6 bases and J by 0 bases, and 9 bases separated the two germline ends. Germline lookup yields CDR1 SNHLY and CDR2 FYNNEI. The CDR3 is 15 residues long.

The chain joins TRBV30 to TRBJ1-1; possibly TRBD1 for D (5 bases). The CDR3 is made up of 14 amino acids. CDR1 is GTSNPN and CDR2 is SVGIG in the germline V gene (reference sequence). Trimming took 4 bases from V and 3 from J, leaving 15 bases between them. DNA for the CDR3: TGTGCCTGGATGGGTGTCCCCAGGGACACTGAAGCTTTCTTT. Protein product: CAWMGVPRDTEAFF.

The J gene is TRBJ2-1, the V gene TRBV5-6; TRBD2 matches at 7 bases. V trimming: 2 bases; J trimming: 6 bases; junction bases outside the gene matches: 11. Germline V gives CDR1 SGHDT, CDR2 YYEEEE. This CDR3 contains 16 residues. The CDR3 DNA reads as TGTGCCAGCAGCTTACTGGGGGAAGCGGGGTCCAATGAGCAGTTCTTC. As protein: CASSLLGEAGSNEQFF. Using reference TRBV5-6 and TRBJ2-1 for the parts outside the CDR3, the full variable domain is DAGVTQSPTHLIKTRGQQVTLRCSPKSGHDTVSWYQQALGQGPQFIFQYYEEEERQRGNFPDRFSGHQFPNYSSELNVNALLLGDSALYLCASSLLGEAGSNEQFFGPGTRLTVL.

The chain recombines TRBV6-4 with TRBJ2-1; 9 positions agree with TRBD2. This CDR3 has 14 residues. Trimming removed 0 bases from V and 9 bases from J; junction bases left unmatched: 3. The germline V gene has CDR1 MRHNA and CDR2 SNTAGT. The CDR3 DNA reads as TGTGCCAGCAGTGACTCCGCAGCGGGGGGTGAGCAGTTCTTC. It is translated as CASSDSAAGGEQFF.

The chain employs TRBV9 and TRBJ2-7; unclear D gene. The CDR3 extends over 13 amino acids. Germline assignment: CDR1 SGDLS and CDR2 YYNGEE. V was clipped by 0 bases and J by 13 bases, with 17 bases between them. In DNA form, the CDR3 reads TGTGCCAGCAGCGTAGGCCTCGAAGACACCACATACTTC. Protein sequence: CASSVGLEDTTYF.

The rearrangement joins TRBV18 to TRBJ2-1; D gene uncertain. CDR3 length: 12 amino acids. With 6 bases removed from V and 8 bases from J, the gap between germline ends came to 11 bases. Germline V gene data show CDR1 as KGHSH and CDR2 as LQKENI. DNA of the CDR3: TGTGCCAGCTCGACTTTGGTGGATGAGCAGTTCTTC. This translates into CASSTLVDEQFF.

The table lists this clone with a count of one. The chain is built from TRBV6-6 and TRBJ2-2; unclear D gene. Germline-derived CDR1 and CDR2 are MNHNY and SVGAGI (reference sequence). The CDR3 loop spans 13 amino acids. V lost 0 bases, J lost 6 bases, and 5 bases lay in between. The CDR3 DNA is TGTGCCAGCAGTTACTCCCCTCCCGGGGAGCTGTTTTTT. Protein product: CASSYSPPGELFF.

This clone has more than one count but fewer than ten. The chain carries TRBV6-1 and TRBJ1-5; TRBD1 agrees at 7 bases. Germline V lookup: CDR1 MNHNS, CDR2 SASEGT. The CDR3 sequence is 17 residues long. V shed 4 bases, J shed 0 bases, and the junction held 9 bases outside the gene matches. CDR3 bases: TGTGCCAGCAGTGCAGGCACCGGGACAGATAGCAATCAGCCCCAGCATTTT. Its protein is CASSAGTGTDSNQPQHF.

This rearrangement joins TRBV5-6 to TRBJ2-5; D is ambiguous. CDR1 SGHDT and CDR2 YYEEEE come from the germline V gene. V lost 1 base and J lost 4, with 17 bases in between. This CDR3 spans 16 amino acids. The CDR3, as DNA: TGTGCCAGCAGCTTGTTCCTTACGATGCTACCAGAGACCCAGTACTTC. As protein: CASSLFLTMLPETQYF.

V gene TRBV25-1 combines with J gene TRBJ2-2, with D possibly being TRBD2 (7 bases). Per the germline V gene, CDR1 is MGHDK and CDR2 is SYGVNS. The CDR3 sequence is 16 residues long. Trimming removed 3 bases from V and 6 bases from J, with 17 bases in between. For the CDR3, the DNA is TGTGCCAGCAGTGATCTGAGGGGGGGTAGATCCGGGGAGCTGTTTTTT. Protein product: CASSDLRGGRSGELFF.

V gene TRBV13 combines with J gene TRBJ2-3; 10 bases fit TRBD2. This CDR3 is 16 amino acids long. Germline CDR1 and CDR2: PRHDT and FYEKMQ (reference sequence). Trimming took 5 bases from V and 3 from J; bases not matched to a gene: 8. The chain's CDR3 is CASSGASGSGTDTQYF. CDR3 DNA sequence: TGTGCCAGCAGCGGGGCTAGCGGGAGCGGGACAGATACGCAGTATTTT.

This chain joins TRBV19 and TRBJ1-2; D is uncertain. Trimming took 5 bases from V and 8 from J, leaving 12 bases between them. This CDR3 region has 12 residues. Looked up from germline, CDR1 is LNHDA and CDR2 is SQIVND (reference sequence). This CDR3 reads CASSDNRLGYTF. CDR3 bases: TGTGCCAGTAGTGATAATCGGTTGGGCTACACCTTC.

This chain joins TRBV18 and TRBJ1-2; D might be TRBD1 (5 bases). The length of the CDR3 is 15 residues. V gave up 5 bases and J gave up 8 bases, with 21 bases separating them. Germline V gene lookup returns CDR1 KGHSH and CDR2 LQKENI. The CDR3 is CASSTSGLPTGGYTF. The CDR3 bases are TGTGCCAGCTCAACATCGGGACTGCCGACTGGGGGCTACACCTTC.

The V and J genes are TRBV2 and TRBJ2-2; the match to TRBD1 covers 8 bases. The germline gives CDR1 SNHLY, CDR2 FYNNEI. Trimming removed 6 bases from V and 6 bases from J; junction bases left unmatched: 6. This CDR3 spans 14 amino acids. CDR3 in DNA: TGTGCCAGCAGACGGACAGGGACGGCCGGGGAGCTGTTTTTT. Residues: CASRRTGTAGELFF.

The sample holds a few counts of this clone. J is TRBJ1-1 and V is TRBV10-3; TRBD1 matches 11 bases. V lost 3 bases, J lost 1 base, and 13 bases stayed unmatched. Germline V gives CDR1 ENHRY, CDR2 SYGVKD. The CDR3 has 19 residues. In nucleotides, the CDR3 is TGTGCCATCAGTGAACGCCCCCCCGGGACAGGGGGGACGAACACTGAAGCTTTCTTT. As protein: CAISERPPGTGGTNTEAFF.

The CDR3 DNA reads TGTGCCAGCAGCAAACAAGCAAGGACAGGGACCGCTGAAGCTTTCTTT. This sequence encodes CASSKQARTGTAEAFF. V gene TRBV9 combines with J gene TRBJ1-1; 8 nucleotides line up with TRBD1. V gave up 4 bases and J gave up 6 bases; unmatched junction bases: 14. The length of the CDR3 is 16 residues. Germline V gene lookup returns CDR1 SGDLS and CDR2 YYNGEE.

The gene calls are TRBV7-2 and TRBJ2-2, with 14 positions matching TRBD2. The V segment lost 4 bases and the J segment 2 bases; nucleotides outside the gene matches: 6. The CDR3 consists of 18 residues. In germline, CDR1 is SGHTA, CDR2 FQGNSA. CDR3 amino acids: CASSWRTSGGINTGELFF. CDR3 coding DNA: TGTGCCAGCAGCTGGAGGACTAGCGGGGGGATCAACACCGGGGAGCTGTTTTTT.

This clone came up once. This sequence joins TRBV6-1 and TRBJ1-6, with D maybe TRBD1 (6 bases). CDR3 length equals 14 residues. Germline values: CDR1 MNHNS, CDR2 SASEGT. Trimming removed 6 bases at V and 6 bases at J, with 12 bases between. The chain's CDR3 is CASSIYRVNSPLHF. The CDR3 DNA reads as TGTGCCAGCAGCATCTACAGGGTTAATTCACCCCTCCACTTT.

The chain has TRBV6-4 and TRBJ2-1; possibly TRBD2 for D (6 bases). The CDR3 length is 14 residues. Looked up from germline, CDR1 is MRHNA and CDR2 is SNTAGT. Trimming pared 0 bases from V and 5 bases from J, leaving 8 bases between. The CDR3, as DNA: TGTGCCAGCAGTGACTCATCGGGGGACAATGAGCAGTTCTTC. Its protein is CASSDSSGDNEQFF.

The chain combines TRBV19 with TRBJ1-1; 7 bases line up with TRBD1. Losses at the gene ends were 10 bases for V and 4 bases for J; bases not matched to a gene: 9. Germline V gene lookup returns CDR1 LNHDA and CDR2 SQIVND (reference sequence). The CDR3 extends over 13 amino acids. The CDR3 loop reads CATYTGVGTEAFF. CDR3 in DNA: TGTGCCACTTATACAGGGGTCGGCACTGAAGCTTTCTTT.

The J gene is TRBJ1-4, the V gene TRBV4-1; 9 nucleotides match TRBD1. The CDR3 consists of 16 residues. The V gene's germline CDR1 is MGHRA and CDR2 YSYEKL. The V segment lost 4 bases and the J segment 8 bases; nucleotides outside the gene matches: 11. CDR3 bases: TGCGCCAGCAGCCGGGGCGGGACAGGGATGAGAGAAAAACTGTTTTTT. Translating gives CASSRGGTGMREKLFF.

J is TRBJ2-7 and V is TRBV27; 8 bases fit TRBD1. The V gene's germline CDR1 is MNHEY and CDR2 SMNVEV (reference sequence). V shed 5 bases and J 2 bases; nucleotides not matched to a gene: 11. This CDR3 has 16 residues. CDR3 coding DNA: TGTGCCAGCAGTCCGCATCTCCGGGACAGGACCTACGAGCAGTACTTC. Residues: CASSPHLRDRTYEQYF.

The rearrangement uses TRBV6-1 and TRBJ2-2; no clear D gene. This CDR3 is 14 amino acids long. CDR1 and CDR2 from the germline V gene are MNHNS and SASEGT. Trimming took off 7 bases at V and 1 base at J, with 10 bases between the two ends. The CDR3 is CASIYGRNTGELFF. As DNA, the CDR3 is TGTGCCAGCATTTATGGCAGGAACACCGGGGAGCTGTTTTTT.

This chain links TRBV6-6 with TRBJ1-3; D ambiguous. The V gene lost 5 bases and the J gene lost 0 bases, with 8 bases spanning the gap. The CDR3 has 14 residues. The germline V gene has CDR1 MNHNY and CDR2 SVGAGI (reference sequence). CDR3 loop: CASSRGNSGNTIYF. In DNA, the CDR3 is TGTGCCAGCAGTCGCGGAAACTCTGGAAACACCATATATTTT.